This entry lists 21 T cell receptor beta chains sequenced from one sample in a study of T cells after yellow fever vaccination. TCRdb processed the 5' RACE reads anew with MiXCR; each CDR3 protein has one entry. Of around 610,000 distinct CDR3 sequences listed, approximately 15% are singletons. This material consisted of PBMCs, taken on the day of the yellow fever booster vaccination. Every receptor here comes from a man between 25 and 39 years old who received the YFV17D yellow fever vaccine.

This clonotype was seen more than once but under ten times. The rearrangement uses TRBV20-1 and TRBJ2-7, with 12 nucleotides matching TRBD2. With 3 bases clipped from V and 6 bases from J, the junction kept 9 bases outside the gene matches. CDR1 DFQATT and CDR2 SNEGSKA come from the germline V gene (reference sequence). This CDR3 has 15 amino acids. In DNA, the CDR3 is TGCAGTGCTAGGGCGCTAGCGGGGGGGATTGGCGAGCAGTACTTC. Protein product: CSARALAGGIGEQYF.

This clonotype occurred a few times. The genes are TRBV20-1 and TRBJ1-5, with unresolved D. V was shortened by 6 bases and J by 4 bases, with 19 bases between the two germline ends. The germline gives CDR1 DFQATT, CDR2 SNEGSKA (reference sequence). This CDR3 spans 15 amino acids. Here the CDR3 DNA reads TGCAGTGCCCCTAGGACGAGCCTTCCTAATCAGCCCCAGCATTTT. It is translated as CSAPRTSLPNQPQHF.

There are a few counts of this clonotype. The CDR3 is CASSAPGLTGYNEQFF. The CDR3 DNA is TGTGCCAGTAGTGCCCCCGGACTTACCGGATACAATGAGCAGTTCTTC. This sequence joins TRBV19 and TRBJ2-1, with D possibly matching TRBD2 (5 bases). Germline V gene data show CDR1 as LNHDA and CDR2 as SQIVND (reference sequence). The CDR3 extends over 16 amino acids. Trimming cost V 5 bases and J 4 bases, with 18 bases left between them.

The V and J genes are TRBV7-2 and TRBJ1-1; D gene uncertain. Trimming left V 7 bases short and J 0 bases short, with 15 bases between. Germline CDR1 is SGHTA and CDR2 is FQGNSA. This CDR3 region has 15 residues. The CDR3 sequence: CASTIQPTLNTEAFF. The CDR3 DNA reads as TGTGCCAGCACCATTCAGCCGACCTTGAACACTGAAGCTTTCTTT.

This clonotype turned up a few times. The chain carries TRBV12-3 or TRBV12-4 and TRBJ2-5, with D hard to call. V gave up 6 bases and J gave up 4 bases, with 9 bases separating them. This CDR3 spans 12 amino acids. The CDR3 loop is CASRGSPETQYF. The CDR3 DNA reads TGTGCCAGCAGGGGAAGTCCAGAGACCCAGTACTTC.

This clonotype was observed a few times. J is TRBJ2-4 and V is TRBV7-2; TRBD2 might be the D (5 bases). The CDR3 totals 12 residues. Germline CDR1 and CDR2: SGHTA and FQGNSA. V dropped 1 base and J dropped 8 bases, with 6 bases sitting between them. CDR3 in DNA: TGTGCCAGCAGCTTAGGGCGGGACATTCAGTACTTC. Its translation: CASSLGRDIQYF. The entire variable domain, with the rest obtained from reference TRBV7-2 and TRBJ2-4, is as follows: GAGVSQSPSNKVTEKGKDVELRCDPISGHTALYWYRQSLGQGLEFLIYFQGNSAPDKSGLPSDRFSAERTGGSVSTLTIQRTQQEDSAVYLCASSLGRDIQYFGAGTRLSVL.

CDR3 sequence: CASSYNRLGSVQYF. The CDR3 region has the DNA TGTGCCAGCAGTTACAATCGCTTAGGGAGCGTGCAGTACTTC. The rearrangement links TRBV6-5 to TRBJ2-7; a weak D match, TRBD2 (5 bases). V shed 2 bases and J shed 9 bases, with 17 bases lying between them. The germline gives CDR1 MNHEY, CDR2 SVGAGI. The CDR3 is 14 amino acids.

The chain recombines TRBV1 with TRBJ2-5; the tabulated D call, TRBD2, remains unverified against the DNA. TRBV1 is labeled a pseudogene. The CDR3 consists of 12 residues. CDR3 DNA: TGCACCTTTACTAGCGAGAGCGAGACCCAGTACTTC. Translation: CTFTSESETQYF.

The rearrangement uses TRBV12-3 or TRBV12-4 and TRBJ1-1; no clear D gene. There are 13 residues in the CDR3. Trimming removed 6 bases from V and 6 bases from J, with 14 bases in between. The CDR3 is CASRTIGVPEAFF. DNA for the CDR3: TGTGCCAGCAGGACAATCGGAGTGCCTGAAGCTTTCTTT.

The rearrangement uses TRBV6-1 and TRBJ1-5, with D possibly matching TRBD1 (6 bases). The CDR3 consists of 15 residues. V was shortened by 5 bases and J by 9 bases, with 20 bases between the two germline ends. Germline loops: CDR1 MNHNS, CDR2 SASEGT. The CDR3 nucleotides are TGTGCCAGCAGTCCTTCCCATGGGGGGCAGGGGCCCCAGCATTTT. It is translated as CASSPSHGGQGPQHF.

The rearrangement uses TRBV29-1 and TRBJ2-2; a possible D gene is TRBD2 (6 bases). V was clipped by 7 bases and J by 6 bases, with 15 bases between them. The CDR3 is made up of 13 amino acids. Germline loops: CDR1 SQVTM, CDR2 ANQGSEA. CDR3 in DNA: TGCAGCGCTCTAGTAGCGGTCGCCGGGGAGCTGTTTTTT. Protein: CSALVAVAGELFF.

This clonotype was counted only a few times. The rearrangement uses TRBV29-1 and TRBJ2-1; 9 nucleotides match TRBD2. The trim removed 2 bases at V and 4 bases at J, leaving 3 bases unmatched. Germline-derived CDR1 and CDR2 are SQVTM and ANQGSEA. The CDR3 loop spans 14 amino acids. In nucleotides, the CDR3 is TGCAGCGTTGAAACCCTAGCGGGATACAATGAGCAGTTCTTC. Translating gives CSVETLAGYNEQFF.

This clonotype was counted only a few times. The CDR3 loop reads CSASRGENEQFF. CDR3 bases: TGCAGTGCTAGTAGAGGAGAAAATGAGCAGTTCTTC. This chain uses TRBV20-1 with TRBJ2-1; D not certain. The germline V gene encodes CDR1 DFQATT and CDR2 SNEGSKA (reference sequence). The CDR3 is made up of 12 amino acids. V gave up 3 bases and J gave up 7 bases, with 10 bases separating them.

This clonotype came up many times. The rearrangement links TRBV9 to TRBJ1-5; TRBD1 aligns across 8 bases. CDR3 size: 14 residues. Losses at the gene ends were 3 bases for V and 6 bases for J; bases not matched to a gene: 5. CDR1 is SGDLS, CDR2 YYNGEE, per germline. For the CDR3, the DNA is TGTGCCAGCAGCGAAGACAGGGGAGGTCAGCCCCAGCATTTT. Translation gives CASSEDRGGQPQHF.

This chain uses TRBV7-2 with TRBJ2-3; perhaps TRBD2 as D (5 bases). V was pared by 5 bases and J by 1 base, with 13 bases between. CDR3 length: 15 amino acids. Germline V lookup: CDR1 SGHTA, CDR2 FQGNSA. The CDR3 DNA follows: TGTGCCAGCAGCACGAGGGCCTGGGGCACAGATACGCAGTATTTT. Translated, it gives CASSTRAWGTDTQYF.

Worth noting for this clonotype: An end of the junction does not agree with germline; a read error may underlie this. V usage is TRBV3-1 and J usage is TRBJ2-5; 10 bases fit TRBD2. There are 11 residues in the CDR3. The V gene's germline CDR1 is LGHDT and CDR2 YNNKEL (reference sequence). CDR3 bases: TGTGCCAGCAGCCAAGGTCTAGCGGGGGCCTTC. Translating gives CASSQGLAGAF.

The J gene is TRBJ2-5, the V gene TRBV25-1; the match to TRBD1 covers 8 bases. Germline V gene sequence: CDR1 MGHDK, CDR2 SYGVNS. Trimming at V came to 2 bases and at J to 4 bases, leaving 6 bases not matched to a gene. This CDR3 contains 15 residues. The CDR3 DNA follows: TGTGCCAGCAGTGAAGGACAGGGACACCCAGAGACCCAGTACTTC. It yields the protein CASSEGQGHPETQYF.

This clonotype has more than one count but fewer than ten. The chain joins TRBV19 to TRBJ2-7; D unresolved. The CDR3 length is 15 residues. Per the germline V gene, CDR1 is LNHDA and CDR2 is SQIVND (reference sequence). Trimming cost V 3 bases and J 3 bases, with 15 bases left between them. The CDR3 sequence: CASSMGGPSVYEQYF. CDR3 DNA: TGTGCCAGTAGTATGGGTGGGCCTAGTGTCTACGAGCAGTACTTC.

The rearrangement uses TRBV6-5 and TRBJ2-2; the D is unclear. Per the germline V gene, CDR1 is MNHEY and CDR2 is SVGAGI. Trimming removed 4 bases at V and 6 bases at J, with 9 bases between. CDR3 length equals 13 residues. The CDR3 nucleotides are TGTGCCAGCAGTTCGTTAGGCGCCGGGGAGCTGTTTTTT. Amino acid sequence: CASSSLGAGELFF.

This chain uses TRBV20-1 with TRBJ1-1; D call uncertain. V was shortened by 3 bases and J by 0 bases, with 8 bases between the two germline ends. The CDR3 extends over 13 amino acids. From germline, CDR1 is DFQATT and CDR2 SNEGSKA (reference sequence). This CDR3 reads CSASGSMNTEAFF. CDR3 in DNA: TGCAGTGCTAGCGGCTCAATGAACACTGAAGCTTTCTTT.

This clonotype was observed a few times. The rearrangement uses TRBV6-1 and TRBJ1-5; 8 nucleotides align to TRBD1. CDR3 length: 15 amino acids. The trim removed 3 bases at V and 4 bases at J, leaving 5 bases unmatched. CDR1 and CDR2 from the germline V gene are MNHNS and SASEGT. The CDR3 region has the DNA TGTGCCAGCAGTGATGAACAGGGGGGGAATCAGCCCCAGCATTTT. This encodes CASSDEQGGNQPQHF.